This entry features one T cell receptor (beta chain) sequence. The method was immunoSEQ multiplex PCR; TCRdb's version includes in-frame clones alone and lacks a portion of them. Of 20,000 to 30,000 clones in the sample, 88% were seen once. Germline V gives CDR1 SQVTM, CDR2 ANQGSEA. V shed 7 bases and J shed 0 bases, with 18 bases lying between them. The CDR3 is 15 residues long. This specimen comes from a study of OX40 agonist ivuxolimab in advanced cancers. The source of this sequence is an adult with an advanced solid tumor such as melanoma, head and neck, liver or kidney cancer. The sequencing here drew on CD4+ or CD8+ T cells sorted from blood, taken in a trial of the OX40 agonist ivuxolimab. The chain employs TRBV29-1 and TRBJ1-2, with a weak D call TRBD1 (5 bases). Here the CDR3 reads CSGAGAWGTNYGYTF. In DNA, the CDR3 is TGCAGCGGGGCCGGGGCGTGGGGAACTAACTATGGCTACACCTTC.